Listed here are 30 T cell receptor beta chains from one sample, sequenced in a study of shared clonotypes between healthy human individuals. Naive CD8 cells comprised CD45RO-negative, CCR7-positively selected cells, excluding terminally differentiated effector memory CD45RA+ cells. Libraries were prepared by immunoSEQ multiplex PCR; TCRdb keeps only in-frame clonotypes and omits some of them. The data contain fewer than 1 million clones, about 96% of them singletons. Sample: naive CD8+ T cells sorted from blood. The receptors stem from a man aged 25 to 45 in good health.

V and J are TRBV7-9 and TRBJ1-4; D ambiguous. The CDR3 contains 12 residues. Trimming shortened V by 8 bases and J by 8 bases, and 12 bases separated the two germline ends. Looked up from germline, CDR1 is SEHNR and CDR2 is FQNEAQ (reference sequence). The CDR3 spells CASGEGWEKLFF. As DNA, the CDR3 is TGTGCCAGCGGCGAGGGATGGGAAAAACTGTTTTTT. The whole variable domain, remainder taken from reference TRBV7-9 and TRBJ1-4, is DTGVSQNPRHKITKRGQNVTFRCDPISEHNRLYWYRQTLGQGPEFLTYFQNEAQLEKSRLLSDRFSAERPKGSFSTLEIQRTEQGDSAMYLCASGEGWEKLFFGSGTQLSVL.

V is TRBV28 and J is TRBJ2-7; D may match TRBD1 or TRBD2 (5 bases each). The V gene lost 6 bases and the J gene lost 7 bases, with 22 bases spanning the gap. Looked up from germline, CDR1 is MDHEN and CDR2 is SYDVKM. The CDR3 has 15 amino acids. CDR3 sequence reads: CASRPDLGEIWEQYF. CDR3 sequence (DNA): TGTGCCAGCAGACCAGACCTGGGGGAAATTTGGGAGCAGTACTTC.

The rearrangement uses TRBV12-5 and TRBJ2-1, with 11 bases identical to TRBD2. J was trimmed by 5 bases and V by 1 base; bases with no gene match: 4. This CDR3 comprises 16 residues. Germline V gives CDR1 LGHNT, CDR2 FRNRAP. The CDR3 reads CASGLGTSGLDNEQFF. The CDR3 DNA follows: TGTGCTAGTGGTTTGGGGACTAGCGGGCTCGACAATGAGCAGTTCTTC.

Turning to this clone: This sample includes further DNA sequences coding for the same CDR3. The chain is built from TRBV27 and TRBJ2-7; D remains ambiguous. The CDR3 is 14 amino acids. V was pared by 2 bases and J by 0 bases, with 8 bases between. Germline lookup yields CDR1 MNHEY and CDR2 SMNVEV (reference sequence). DNA of the CDR3: TGTGCCAGCAGTTTAGCGACGGACTCCTACGAGCAGTACTTC. This gives the protein CASSLATDSYEQYF.

The chain has TRBV25-1 and TRBJ2-2; D is unclear. Trimming stripped 4 bases from V and 1 base from J, with 7 bases between. Germline-derived CDR1 and CDR2 are MGHDK and SYGVNS. There are 14 residues in the CDR3. As DNA, the CDR3 is TGTGCCAGCAGTGGGCACAGGAACACCGGGGAGCTGTTTTTT. Protein product: CASSGHRNTGELFF. The full variable domain, with the rest looked up from reference TRBV25-1 and TRBJ2-2, is EADIYQTPRYLVIGTGKKITLECSQTMGHDKMYWYQQDPGMELHLIHYSYGVNSTEKGDLSSESTVSRIRTEHFPLTLESARPSHTSQYLCASSGHRNTGELFFGEGSRLTVL.

V is TRBV27 and J is TRBJ2-7; D gene unclear. V was clipped by 2 bases and J by 5 bases, with 10 bases between them. The CDR3 has 13 amino acids. CDR1 and CDR2 (germline): MNHEY, SMNVEV (reference sequence). CDR3 protein: CASSLVPPHEQYF. The CDR3 DNA follows: TGTGCCAGCAGTTTAGTACCCCCACACGAGCAGTACTTC.

The chain combines TRBV4-1 with TRBJ2-1; D is perhaps TRBD1 or TRBD2 (6 bases each). The CDR3 consists of 17 residues. V gave up 0 bases and J gave up 6 bases, with 18 bases separating them. Germline V gives CDR1 MGHRA, CDR2 YSYEKL. The CDR3 DNA follows: TGCGCCAGCAGCCAAGATTACCTCAGACTAGGGGGCAATGAGCAGTTCTTC. The encoded protein is CASSQDYLRLGGNEQFF.

The J gene is TRBJ2-3, the V gene TRBV20-1, with D unresolved. The CDR3 is 10 residues long. The germline gives CDR1 DFQATT, CDR2 SNEGSKA (reference sequence). V lost 3 bases to trimming and J lost 6 bases, with 4 bases between them. This CDR3 reads CSASFDTQYF. The CDR3 DNA sequence: TGCAGTGCTAGCTTTGATACGCAGTATTTT.

The chain carries TRBV6-5 and TRBJ2-3; a weak D match, TRBD1 (5 bases). Per the germline V gene, CDR1 is MNHEY and CDR2 is SVGAGI. The CDR3 spans 16 residues. Trimming removed 0 bases from V and 0 bases from J, with 10 bases in between. The CDR3 DNA reads as TGTGCCAGCAGTTACTCCGCAGGGCTAAGCACAGATACGCAGTATTTT. Translation: CASSYSAGLSTDTQYF.

The chain is built from TRBV19 and TRBJ1-5; D is undetermined. The germline V and J ends were trimmed by 4 bases and 6 bases, with 13 bases remaining between them. Per the germline V gene, CDR1 is LNHDA and CDR2 is SQIVND (reference sequence). CDR3 length: 14 residues. The CDR3 region is CASSSIVPSQPQHF. CDR3 sequence (DNA): TGTGCCAGTAGTAGCATTGTCCCTAGTCAGCCCCAGCATTTT.

V and J are TRBV29-1 and TRBJ2-5, with D possibly matching TRBD2 (5 bases). Trimming stripped 4 bases from V and 2 bases from J, with 14 bases between. The V gene's germline CDR1 is SQVTM and CDR2 ANQGSEA. The CDR3 covers 14 residues. The CDR3 nucleotides read TGCAGCGTTGTTTTTCGCACTAGACAAGAGACCCAGTACTTC. Translating gives CSVVFRTRQETQYF.

V and J are TRBV4-1 and TRBJ2-7; perhaps TRBD1 as D (6 bases). The CDR3 contains 17 residues. V gave up 4 bases and J gave up 1 base, with 20 bases separating them. Germline CDR1 reads MGHRA; CDR2 reads YSYEKL. CDR3 bases: TGCGCCAGCAGCCCTACACGCGACAGGTCGTCGTCCTACGAGCAGTACTTC. This encodes CASSPTRDRSSSYEQYF.

This clone has only a few counts. The chain recombines TRBV27 with TRBJ1-5, with D uncertain. The germline CDR1 and CDR2 sequences are MNHEY and SMNVEV (reference sequence). The V end was cut by 4 bases, the J end by 3 bases, with 13 bases between. The length of the CDR3 is 15 residues. The CDR3 nucleotides are TGTGCCAGCAGTTCTATACGGGAGGACAATCAGCCCCAGCATTTT. Translated, it gives CASSSIREDNQPQHF.

This chain links TRBV5-1 with TRBJ1-5; 9 positions agree with TRBD1. The V segment lost 5 bases and the J segment 4 bases; nucleotides outside the gene matches: 7. CDR1 is SGHRS and CDR2 is YFSETQ in the germline V gene. There are 15 residues in the CDR3. Here the CDR3 reads CASSSGTGSNQPQHF. The CDR3 DNA sequence: TGCGCCAGCAGTTCCGGGACAGGGTCTAATCAGCCCCAGCATTTT. The variable domain in full, with the rest retrieved from reference TRBV5-1 and TRBJ1-5, is KAGVTQTPRYLIKTRGQQVTLSCSPISGHRSVSWYQQTPGQGLQFLFEYFSETQRNKGNFPGRFSGRQFSNSRSEMNVSTLELGDSALYLCASSSGTGSNQPQHFGDGTRLSIL.

The V call is TRBV7-2, the J call TRBJ2-7; 8 positions agree with TRBD1. The junction had 3 bases not matched to a gene; V was cut back by 3 bases and J by 2 bases. CDR3 length equals 14 residues. CDR1 is SGHTA, CDR2 FQGNSA, per germline. DNA of the CDR3: TGTGCCAGCAGCTTCGGGACAGGAGCCTACGAGCAGTACTTC. Amino acid sequence: CASSFGTGAYEQYF.

This chain connects TRBV9 to TRBJ1-1; TRBD1 might be the D (6 bases). Germline loops: CDR1 SGDLS, CDR2 YYNGEE. V was pared by 3 bases and J by 6 bases, with 12 bases between. This CDR3 spans 13 amino acids. DNA for the CDR3: TGTGCCAGCAGCGCCTCCCGACAGGCTGAAGCTTTCTTT. This encodes CASSASRQAEAFF.

The rearrangement uses TRBV11-3 and TRBJ2-1; 7 bases agree with TRBD1. Trimming cost V 5 bases and J 5 bases; bases outside gene matches: 6. The CDR3 extends over 14 amino acids. CDR1 and CDR2 (germline): SGHNT, YENEEA. The CDR3 sequence: CASSRWDSHNEQFF. CDR3 sequence (DNA): TGTGCCAGCAGCCGATGGGACAGCCACAATGAGCAGTTCTTC.

This chain joins TRBV11-2 and TRBJ1-2; TRBD1 matches at 10 bases. The trim removed 6 bases at V and 6 bases at J, leaving 10 bases unmatched. The CDR3 contains 15 residues. From germline, CDR1 is SGHAT and CDR2 FQNNGV. The CDR3 spells CASRYHPGTGDGYTF. CDR3 nucleotides: TGTGCCAGCAGATACCACCCCGGGACAGGGGATGGCTACACCTTC.

The J gene is TRBJ2-1, the V gene TRBV5-1; D gene ambiguous. Germline V gene sequence: CDR1 SGHRS, CDR2 YFSETQ. V was cut by 0 bases and J by 7 bases, with 17 bases left in between. CDR3 length: 16 amino acids. CDR3 sequence: CASSLVSLVVANEQFF. DNA for the CDR3: TGCGCCAGCAGCTTGGTTTCGTTGGTCGTCGCAAATGAGCAGTTCTTC.

The chain couples TRBV11-2 to TRBJ2-1; either TRBD1 or TRBD2 may fit D (5 bases each). Trimming took 5 bases from V and 0 from J, leaving 14 bases between them. Germline CDR1 and CDR2: SGHAT and FQNNGV. The CDR3 spans 16 residues. CDR3 amino acids: CASSPGTGSSYNEQFF. The CDR3 DNA reads as TGTGCCAGCAGCCCAGGGACCGGTAGCTCCTACAATGAGCAGTTCTTC.

The chain has TRBV7-8 and TRBJ1-2; weak D call: TRBD1 (6 bases). The CDR3 extends over 14 amino acids. The V gene lost 0 bases and the J gene lost 8 bases, with 13 bases spanning the gap. In germline, CDR1 is SGHVS, CDR2 FQNEAQ. Here the CDR3 DNA reads TGTGCCAGCAGCTTAGCCGGGGGGCGATCGGGCTACACCTTC. Its protein is CASSLAGGRSGYTF.

This clone is a singleton in its sample. V and J are TRBV27 and TRBJ1-2; D may be TRBD1 (5 bases). The germline V gene encodes CDR1 MNHEY and CDR2 SMNVEV (reference sequence). The CDR3 totals 13 residues. V was trimmed by 5 bases and J by 4 bases, leaving 11 bases between them. The CDR3 nucleotides are TGTGCCAGCAGTGCGAAGGGGTCCTATGGCTACACCTTC. It is translated as CASSAKGSYGYTF.

Remarks on this clone: Other nucleotide sequences from this sample produce the same CDR3. The genes are TRBV6-5 and TRBJ1-1; D perhaps matches TRBD1 (5 bases). CDR1 is MNHEY and CDR2 is SVGAGI in the germline V gene. CDR3 size: 13 residues. Trimming shortened V by 3 bases and J by 4 bases, and 9 bases separated the two germline ends. The CDR3 DNA is TGTGCCAGCAGTTATAGTGGGGGCACTGAAGCTTTCTTT. Residues: CASSYSGGTEAFF.

This clone was counted once. The chain combines TRBV13 with TRBJ2-2; no definite D call. Trimming removed 1 base from V and 0 bases from J, with 9 bases in between. The CDR3 has 16 amino acids. Germline loops: CDR1 PRHDT, CDR2 FYEKMQ (reference sequence). CDR3 nucleotides: TGTGCCAGCAGCTTAGTCGGTAACGCGAACACCGGGGAGCTGTTTTTT. Its translation is CASSLVGNANTGELFF.

The rearrangement links TRBV27 to TRBJ2-7; unclear D gene. There are 13 residues in the CDR3. V was shortened by 6 bases and J by 0 bases, with 9 bases between the two germline ends. Germline V gene sequence: CDR1 MNHEY, CDR2 SMNVEV (reference sequence). The CDR3 region is CASSELDSYEQYF. In DNA, the CDR3 is TGTGCCAGCAGCGAACTGGACTCCTACGAGCAGTACTTC.

This clone was recorded once. The rearrangement uses TRBV5-1 and TRBJ2-3, with 10 bases lining up with TRBD2. The CDR3 extends over 14 amino acids. The V gene end was trimmed by 2 bases and the J gene end by 4 bases; junction bases not matched to a gene: 1. Germline assignment: CDR1 SGHRS and CDR2 YFSETQ. The CDR3 here is CASSLAGGPDTQYF. In nucleotides, the CDR3 is TGCGCCAGCAGCTTAGCGGGAGGGCCAGATACGCAGTATTTT. The full variable domain, in which reference TRBV5-1 and TRBJ2-3 provide the parts outside the CDR3, is KAGVTQTPRYLIKTRGQQVTLSCSPISGHRSVSWYQQTPGQGLQFLFEYFSETQRNKGNFPGRFSGRQFSNSRSEMNVSTLELGDSALYLCASSLAGGPDTQYFGPGTRLTVL.

The chain uses TRBV10-3 and TRBJ2-1; 9 positions agree with TRBD2. CDR3 size: 17 residues. V was pared by 1 base and J by 8 bases, with 12 bases of the junction left unmatched. Germline loops: CDR1 ENHRY, CDR2 SYGVKD. The CDR3: CAISELPGVAGVYEQFF. The CDR3 DNA is TGTGCCATCAGTGAGTTGCCGGGGGTAGCGGGAGTTTATGAGCAGTTCTTC.

J is TRBJ2-3 and V is TRBV9; D is perhaps TRBD2 (5 bases). Trimming removed 2 bases at V and 2 bases at J, with 12 bases between. The germline V gene encodes CDR1 SGDLS and CDR2 YYNGEE. CDR3 size: 15 residues. The CDR3 sequence: CASSVGRTFTDTQYF. In DNA, the CDR3 is TGTGCCAGCAGCGTTGGCCGGACTTTCACAGATACGCAGTATTTT. The full variable domain, in which reference TRBV9 and TRBJ2-3 provide the parts outside the CDR3, is DSGVTQTPKHLITATGQRVTLRCSPRSGDLSVYWYQQSLDQGLQFLIQYYNGEERAKGNILERFSAQQFPDLHSELNLSSLELGDSALYFCASSVGRTFTDTQYFGPGTRLTVL.

The chain has TRBV5-4 and TRBJ1-1; D possibly corresponds to TRBD1 (6 bases). CDR3 length equals 12 residues. The germline gives CDR1 SGHNT, CDR2 YYREEE (reference sequence). V was pared by 5 bases and J by 4 bases, with 9 bases between. The CDR3 coding sequence is TGTGCCAGCAGATCGACAGGCACTGAAGCTTTCTTT. Residues: CASRSTGTEAFF.

V gene TRBV7-2 combines with J gene TRBJ2-1; D uncertain. Looked up from germline, CDR1 is SGHTA and CDR2 is FQGNSA. Between the trimmed V and J ends, which lost 3 bases and 9 bases, there was a span of 12 bases. The CDR3 sequence is 13 residues long. Written as DNA, the CDR3 is TGTGCCAGCAGCTTGGTTCCAGAGCCTGAGCAGTTCTTC. Translation gives CASSLVPEPEQFF.